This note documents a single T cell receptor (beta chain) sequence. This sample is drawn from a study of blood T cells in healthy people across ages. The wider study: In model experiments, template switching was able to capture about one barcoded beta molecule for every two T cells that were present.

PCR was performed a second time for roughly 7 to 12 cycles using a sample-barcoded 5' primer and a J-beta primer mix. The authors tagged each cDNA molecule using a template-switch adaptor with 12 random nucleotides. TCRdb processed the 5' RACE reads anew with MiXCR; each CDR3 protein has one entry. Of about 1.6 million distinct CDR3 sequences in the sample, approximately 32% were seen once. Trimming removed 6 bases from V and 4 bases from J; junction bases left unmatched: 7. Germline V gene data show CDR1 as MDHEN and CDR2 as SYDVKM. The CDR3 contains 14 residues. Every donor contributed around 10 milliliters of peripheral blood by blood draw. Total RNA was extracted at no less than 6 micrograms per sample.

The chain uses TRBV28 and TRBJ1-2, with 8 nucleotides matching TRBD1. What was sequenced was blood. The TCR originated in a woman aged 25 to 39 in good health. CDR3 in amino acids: CASRTGAGGYGYTF. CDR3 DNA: TGTGCCAGCAGGACAGGGGCGGGTGGCTATGGCTACACCTTC.